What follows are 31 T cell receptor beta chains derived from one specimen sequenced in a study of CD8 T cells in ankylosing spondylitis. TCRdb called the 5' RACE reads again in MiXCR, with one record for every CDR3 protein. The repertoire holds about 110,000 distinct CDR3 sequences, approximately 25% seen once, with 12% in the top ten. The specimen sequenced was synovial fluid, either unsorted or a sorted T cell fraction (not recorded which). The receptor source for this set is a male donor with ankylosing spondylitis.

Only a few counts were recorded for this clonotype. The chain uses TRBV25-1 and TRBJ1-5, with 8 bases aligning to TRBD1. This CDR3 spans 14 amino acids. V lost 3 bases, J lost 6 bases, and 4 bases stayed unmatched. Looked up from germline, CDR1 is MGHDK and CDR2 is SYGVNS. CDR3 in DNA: TGTGCCAGCAGTGAGGGGACAGGCACTCAGCCCCAGCATTTT. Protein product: CASSEGTGTQPQHF.

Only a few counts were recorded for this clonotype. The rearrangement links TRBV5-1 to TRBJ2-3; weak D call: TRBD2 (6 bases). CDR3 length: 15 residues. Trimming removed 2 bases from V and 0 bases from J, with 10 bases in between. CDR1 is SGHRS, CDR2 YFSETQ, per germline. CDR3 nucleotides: TGCGCCAGCAGCTTTGACGGGAGCAGCACAGATACGCAGTATTTT. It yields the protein CASSFDGSSTDTQYF.

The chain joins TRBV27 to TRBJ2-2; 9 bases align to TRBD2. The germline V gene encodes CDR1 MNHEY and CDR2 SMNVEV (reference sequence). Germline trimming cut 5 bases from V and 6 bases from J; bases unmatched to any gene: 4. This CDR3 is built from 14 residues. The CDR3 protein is CASSGTSSPGELFF. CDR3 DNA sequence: TGTGCCAGCAGTGGGACTAGCAGCCCCGGGGAGCTGTTTTTT.

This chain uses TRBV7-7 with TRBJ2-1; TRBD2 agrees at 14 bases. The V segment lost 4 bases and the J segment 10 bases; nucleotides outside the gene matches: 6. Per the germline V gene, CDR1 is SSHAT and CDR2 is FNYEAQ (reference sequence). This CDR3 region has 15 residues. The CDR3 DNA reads TGTGCCAGCAGCTCGGGACTAGCGGGAGTACAGGAGCAGTTCTTC. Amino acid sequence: CASSSGLAGVQEQFF.

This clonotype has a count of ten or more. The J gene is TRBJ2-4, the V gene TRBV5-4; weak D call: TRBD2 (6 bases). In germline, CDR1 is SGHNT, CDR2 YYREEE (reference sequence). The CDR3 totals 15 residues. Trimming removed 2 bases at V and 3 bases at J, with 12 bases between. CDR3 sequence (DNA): TGTGCCAGCAGCTTCGACTCGACTAGCAAAAACATTCAGTACTTC. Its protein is CASSFDSTSKNIQYF.

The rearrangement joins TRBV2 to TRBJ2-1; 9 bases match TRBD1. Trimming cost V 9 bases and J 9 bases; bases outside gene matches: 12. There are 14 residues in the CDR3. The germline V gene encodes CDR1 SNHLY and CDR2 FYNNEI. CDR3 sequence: CASTGTGRSGEQFF. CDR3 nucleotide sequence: TGTGCCAGTACCGGGACAGGGCGCTCGGGTGAGCAGTTCTTC.

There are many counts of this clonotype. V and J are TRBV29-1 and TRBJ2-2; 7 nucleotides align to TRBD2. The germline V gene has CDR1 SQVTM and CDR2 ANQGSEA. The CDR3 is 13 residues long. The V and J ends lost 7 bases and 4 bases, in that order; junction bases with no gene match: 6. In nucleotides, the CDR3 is TGCAGCGGCCTGGGGGGGTCCACCGGGGAGCTGTTTTTT. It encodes CSGLGGSTGELFF.

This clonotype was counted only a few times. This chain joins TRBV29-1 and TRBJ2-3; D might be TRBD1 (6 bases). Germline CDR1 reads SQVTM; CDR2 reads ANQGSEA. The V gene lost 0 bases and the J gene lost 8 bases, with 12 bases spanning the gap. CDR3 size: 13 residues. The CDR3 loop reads CSVEDTGYGTQYF. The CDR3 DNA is TGCAGCGTTGAAGATACAGGGTATGGTACGCAGTATTTT.

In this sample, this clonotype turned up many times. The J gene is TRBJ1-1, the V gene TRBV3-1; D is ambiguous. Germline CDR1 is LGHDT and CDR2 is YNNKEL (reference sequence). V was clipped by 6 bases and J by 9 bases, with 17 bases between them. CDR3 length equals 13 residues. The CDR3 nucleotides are TGTGCCAGCAGGGCTCCGGGAGCAGGAAAAGCTTTCTTT. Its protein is CASRAPGAGKAFF.

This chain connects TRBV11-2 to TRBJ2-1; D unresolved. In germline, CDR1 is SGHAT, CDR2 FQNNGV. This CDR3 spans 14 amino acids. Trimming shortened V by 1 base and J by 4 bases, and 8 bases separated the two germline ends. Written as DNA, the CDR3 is TGTGCCAGCAGCTTAGCAAATGGATACAATGAGCAGTTCTTC. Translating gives CASSLANGYNEQFF.

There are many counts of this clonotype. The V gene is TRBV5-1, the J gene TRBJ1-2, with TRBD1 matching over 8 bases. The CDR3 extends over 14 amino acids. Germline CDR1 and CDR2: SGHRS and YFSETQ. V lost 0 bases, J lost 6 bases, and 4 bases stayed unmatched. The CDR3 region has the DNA TGCGCCAGCAGCTTGGTAGCAGGGGGCGATGGCTACACCTTC. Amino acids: CASSLVAGGDGYTF.

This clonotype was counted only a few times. CDR3 in amino acids: CASSRGLAASTDTQYF. The CDR3 DNA reads as TGTGCCAGCAGTCGGGGACTAGCAGCTAGCACAGATACGCAGTATTTT. The V and J genes are TRBV2 and TRBJ2-3; 9 bases line up with TRBD2. The CDR3 runs 16 residues. The ends lost 5 bases at V and 0 bases at J; junction bases unmatched: 6. Germline-derived CDR1 and CDR2 are SNHLY and FYNNEI. The variable domain in full, with the rest retrieved from reference TRBV2 and TRBJ2-3, is EPEVTQTPSHQVTQMGQEVILRCVPISNHLYFYWYRQILGQKVEFLVSFYNNEISEKSEIFDDQFSVERPDGSNFTLKIRSTKLEDSAMYFCASSRGLAASTDTQYFGPGTRLTVL.

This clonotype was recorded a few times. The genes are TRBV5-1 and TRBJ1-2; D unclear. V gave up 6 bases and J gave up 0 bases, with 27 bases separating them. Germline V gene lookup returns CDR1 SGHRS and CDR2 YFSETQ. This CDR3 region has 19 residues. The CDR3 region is CASTSVAGRQFRANYGYTF. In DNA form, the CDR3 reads TGCGCCAGCACCTCGGTCGCGGGCCGACAATTTAGAGCTAACTATGGCTACACCTTC.

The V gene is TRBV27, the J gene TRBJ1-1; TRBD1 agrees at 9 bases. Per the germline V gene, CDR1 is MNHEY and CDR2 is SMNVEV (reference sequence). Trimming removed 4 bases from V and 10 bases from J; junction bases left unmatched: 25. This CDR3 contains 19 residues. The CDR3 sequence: CASSSRRPRQGDIYLRAFF. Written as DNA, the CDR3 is TGTGCCAGCAGTTCCCGCCGACCCCGACAGGGGGACATTTATCTTAGAGCTTTCTTT.

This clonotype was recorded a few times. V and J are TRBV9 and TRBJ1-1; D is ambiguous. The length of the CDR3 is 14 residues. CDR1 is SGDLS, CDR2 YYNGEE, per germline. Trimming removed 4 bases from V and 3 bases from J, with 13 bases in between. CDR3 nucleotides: TGTGCCAGCAGCTTAGCGGTATCGGACACTGAAGCTTTCTTT. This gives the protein CASSLAVSDTEAFF.

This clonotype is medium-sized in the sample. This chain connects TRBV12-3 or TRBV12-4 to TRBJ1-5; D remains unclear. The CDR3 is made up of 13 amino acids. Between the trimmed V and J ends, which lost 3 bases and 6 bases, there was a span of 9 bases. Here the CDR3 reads CASSLGGIQPQHF. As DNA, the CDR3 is TGTGCCAGCAGTTTGGGAGGAATTCAGCCCCAGCATTTT.

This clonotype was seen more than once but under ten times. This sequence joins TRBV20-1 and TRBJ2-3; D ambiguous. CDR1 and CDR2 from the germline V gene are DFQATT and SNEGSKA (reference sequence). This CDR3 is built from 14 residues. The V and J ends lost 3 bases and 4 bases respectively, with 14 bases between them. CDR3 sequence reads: CSASLGLGPDTQYF. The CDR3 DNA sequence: TGCAGTGCTAGTCTGGGTCTAGGCCCAGATACGCAGTATTTT.

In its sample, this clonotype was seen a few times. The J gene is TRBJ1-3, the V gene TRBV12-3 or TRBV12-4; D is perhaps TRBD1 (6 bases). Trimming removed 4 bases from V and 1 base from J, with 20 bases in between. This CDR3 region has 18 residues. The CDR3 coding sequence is TGTGCCAGCAGTTCGGGGGCCCGGTTTCTCCAGTCTGGAAACACCATATATTTT. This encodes CASSSGARFLQSGNTIYF.

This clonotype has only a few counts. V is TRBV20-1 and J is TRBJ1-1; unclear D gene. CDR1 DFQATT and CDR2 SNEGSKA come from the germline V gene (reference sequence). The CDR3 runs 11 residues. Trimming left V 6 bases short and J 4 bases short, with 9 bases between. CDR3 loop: CSAGPGTEAFF. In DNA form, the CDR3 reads TGCAGTGCCGGGCCGGGCACTGAAGCTTTCTTT.

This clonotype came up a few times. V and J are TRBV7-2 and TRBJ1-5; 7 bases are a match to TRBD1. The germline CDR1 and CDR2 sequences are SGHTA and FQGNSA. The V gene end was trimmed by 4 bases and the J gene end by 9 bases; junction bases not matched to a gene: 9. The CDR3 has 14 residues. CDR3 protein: CASSSAGGLRPQHF. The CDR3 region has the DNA TGTGCCAGCAGCTCGGCAGGGGGGTTGAGGCCCCAGCATTTT.

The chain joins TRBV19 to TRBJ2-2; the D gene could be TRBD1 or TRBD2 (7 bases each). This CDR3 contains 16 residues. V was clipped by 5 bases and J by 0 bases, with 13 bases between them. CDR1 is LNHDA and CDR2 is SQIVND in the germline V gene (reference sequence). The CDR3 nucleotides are TGTGCCAGTAGTCCCCAGGGGGGGACGAACACCGGGGAGCTGTTTTTT. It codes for CASSPQGGTNTGELFF.

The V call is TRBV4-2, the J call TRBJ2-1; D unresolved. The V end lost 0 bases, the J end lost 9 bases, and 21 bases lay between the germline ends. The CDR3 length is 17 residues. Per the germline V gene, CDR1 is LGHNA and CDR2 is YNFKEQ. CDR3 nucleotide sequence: TGTGCCAGCAGCCAAGATTGGTCCGCGAACCTCCCCGGTGAGCAGTTCTTC. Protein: CASSQDWSANLPGEQFF.

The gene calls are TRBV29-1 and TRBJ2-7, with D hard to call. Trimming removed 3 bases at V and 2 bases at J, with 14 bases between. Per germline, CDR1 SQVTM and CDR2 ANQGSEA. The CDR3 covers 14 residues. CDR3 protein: CSVERPGGAYEQYF. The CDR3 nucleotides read TGCAGCGTTGAGCGTCCCGGTGGGGCCTACGAGCAGTACTTC.

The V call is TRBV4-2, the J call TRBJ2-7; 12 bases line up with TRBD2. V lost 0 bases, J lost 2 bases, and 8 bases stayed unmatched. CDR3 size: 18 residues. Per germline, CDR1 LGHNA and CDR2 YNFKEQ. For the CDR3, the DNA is TGTGCCAGCAGCCAAGATAGACTAGCGGGAGCTCCGGCCTACGAGCAGTACTTC. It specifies CASSQDRLAGAPAYEQYF.

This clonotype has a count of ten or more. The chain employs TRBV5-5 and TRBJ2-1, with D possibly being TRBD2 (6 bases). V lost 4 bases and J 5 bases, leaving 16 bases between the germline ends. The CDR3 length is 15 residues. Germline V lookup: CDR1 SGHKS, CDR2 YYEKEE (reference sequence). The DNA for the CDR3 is TGTGCCAGCAGCCTATTGGAGGGCAAACACAATGAGCAGTTCTTC. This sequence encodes CASSLLEGKHNEQFF.

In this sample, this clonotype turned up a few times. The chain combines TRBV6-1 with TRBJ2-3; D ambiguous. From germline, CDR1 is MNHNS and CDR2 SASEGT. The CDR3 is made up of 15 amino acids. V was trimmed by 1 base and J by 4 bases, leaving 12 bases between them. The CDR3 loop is CASSEGYGRADTQYF. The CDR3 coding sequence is TGTGCCAGCAGTGAAGGGTATGGCAGAGCAGATACGCAGTATTTT.

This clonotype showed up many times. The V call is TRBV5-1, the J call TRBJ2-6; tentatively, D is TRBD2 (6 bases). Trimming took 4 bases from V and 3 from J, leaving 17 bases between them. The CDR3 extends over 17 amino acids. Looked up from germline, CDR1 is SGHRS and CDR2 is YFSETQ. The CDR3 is CASSGGNSLRGANVLTF. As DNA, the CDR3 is TGCGCCAGCAGCGGGGGGAACAGTTTGCGTGGGGCCAACGTCCTGACTTTC.

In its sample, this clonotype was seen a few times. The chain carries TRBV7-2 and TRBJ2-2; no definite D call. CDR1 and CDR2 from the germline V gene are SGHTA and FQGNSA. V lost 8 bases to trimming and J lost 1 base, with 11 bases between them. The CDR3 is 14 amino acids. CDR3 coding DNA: TGTGCCAGCCCACGAAAGGGGAACACCGGGGAGCTGTTTTTT. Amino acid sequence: CASPRKGNTGELFF.

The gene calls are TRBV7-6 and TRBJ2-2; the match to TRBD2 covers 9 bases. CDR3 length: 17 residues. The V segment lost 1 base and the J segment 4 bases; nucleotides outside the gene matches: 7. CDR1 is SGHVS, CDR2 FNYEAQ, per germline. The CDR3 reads CASSLGAGGPGTGELFF. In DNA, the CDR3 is TGTGCCAGCAGCTTAGGTGCGGGAGGGCCGGGCACCGGGGAGCTGTTTTTT. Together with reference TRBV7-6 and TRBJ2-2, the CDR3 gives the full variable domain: GAGVSQSPRYKVTKRGQDVALRCDPISGHVSLYWYRQALGQGPEFLTYFNYEAQQDKSGLPNDRFSAERPEGSISTLTIQRTEQRDSAMYRCASSLGAGGPGTGELFFGEGSRLTVL.

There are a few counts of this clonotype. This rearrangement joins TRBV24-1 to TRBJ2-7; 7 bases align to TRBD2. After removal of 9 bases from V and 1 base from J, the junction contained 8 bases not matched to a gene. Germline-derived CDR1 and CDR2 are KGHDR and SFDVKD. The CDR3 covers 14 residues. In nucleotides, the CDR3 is TGTGCCACCCAGCGGGGCGCGGGATCCTACGAGCAGTACTTC. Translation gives CATQRGAGSYEQYF.

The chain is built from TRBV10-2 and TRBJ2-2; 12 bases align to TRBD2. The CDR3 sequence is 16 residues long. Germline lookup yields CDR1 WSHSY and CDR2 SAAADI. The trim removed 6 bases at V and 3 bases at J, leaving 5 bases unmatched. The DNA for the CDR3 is TGCGCCAGCAGGACTAGCGGGAGTAAGGACACCGGGGAGCTGTTTTTT. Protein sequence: CASRTSGSKDTGELFF.